What follows describes a single T cell receptor beta chain. The antigen remains undetermined. Each replicate PCR on the sorted subsets used 150 to 200 ng DNA (around 30,000 T cell genomes). Using immunoSEQ multiplex PCR, the repertoire was profiled, and TCRdb retains in-frame clones only, with some absent. The sample contains approximately 1.5 million clones, 95% to 99% of which appear only once. The sample originates from a study of shared clonotypes between healthy human individuals. Overall study results and limits: Estimated richness was generally greater in naive than memory subsets. The four-donor shared clonotypes exceeded non-shared clonotypes in generation probability, with non-shared ones scoring lower.

The CDR3 covers 18 residues. The J segment lost 7 bases and the V segment lost 3 bases, leaving 15 bases of the junction unmatched. Germline V CDR1 and CDR2: SGDLS, YYNGEE. Splitting the CD4+ cells yielded a CD45RA+ naive subset and a CD45RA-negative memory subset. V usage is TRBV9 and J usage is TRBJ2-1, with 11 positions matching TRBD2. The sequence was collected from a man aged 25 to 40 in good health. Sequencing was done on a sample of naive CD4+ T cells sorted from blood. Subset reported: CD45RA+ positively selected. DNA for the CDR3: TGTGCCAGCAGCGCAACTCGACTAGCGGGAATCTATGGGAATGAGCAGTTCTTC. It encodes CASSATRLAGIYGNEQFF.